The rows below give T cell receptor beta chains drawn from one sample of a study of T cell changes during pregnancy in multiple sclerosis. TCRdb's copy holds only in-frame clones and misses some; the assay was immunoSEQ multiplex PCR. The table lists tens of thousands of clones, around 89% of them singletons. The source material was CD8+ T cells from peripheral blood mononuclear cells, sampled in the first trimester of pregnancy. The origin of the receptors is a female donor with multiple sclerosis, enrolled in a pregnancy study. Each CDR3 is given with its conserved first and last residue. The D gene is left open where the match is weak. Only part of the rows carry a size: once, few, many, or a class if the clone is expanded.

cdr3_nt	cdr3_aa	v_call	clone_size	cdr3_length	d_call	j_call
TGTGCCAGCAGTCAGACTCGACTAGCGGGAGGCACAGATACGCAGTATTTT	CASSQTRLAGGTDTQYF	TRBV2	.	17	TRBD2	TRBJ2-3
TGTGCCAGCAGTGAAGCTTACGGGACACCCTTGGATGGTGAAGCTTTCTTT	CASSEAYGTPLDGEAFF	TRBV2	.	17	.	TRBJ1-1
TGCGCCAGCAGCCAAGATAGGTCTAGCGGGGTAGACAATGAGCAGTTCTTC	CASSQDRSSGVDNEQFF	TRBV4-3	.	17	TRBD2	TRBJ2-1
TGTGCCACCGGGACTCCCTCCTACGAGCAGTACTTC	CATGTPSYEQYF	TRBV19	.	12	.	TRBJ2-7
TGTGCCAGCAGTGACATGGCGGGAGATGTAAATGAGCAGTTCTTC	CASSDMAGDVNEQFF	TRBV6-4	few	15	TRBD2	TRBJ2-1
TGTGCCAGTACCCTATTGGACAGGGACTATGGCTACACCTTC	CASTLLDRDYGYTF	TRBV19	.	14	TRBD1	TRBJ1-2
TGTGCCAGCAGCGCAAGGGACAGCTCCTACAATGAGCAGTTCTTC	CASSARDSSYNEQFF	TRBV9	.	15	TRBD1	TRBJ2-1
TGCGCCAGCAGCCAAGCTTTGGGGACAGGGGGGCTCTATGGCTACACCTTC	CASSQALGTGGLYGYTF	TRBV4-1	.	17	TRBD1	TRBJ1-2
TGCAGCGTTGACGGGGAAGCGGGGCGAAGCACAGATACGCAGTATTTT	CSVDGEAGRSTDTQYF	TRBV29-1	.	16	TRBD2	TRBJ2-3
TGCGCCAGCAGCCTTACCGGGACAGGGGGTGTAGATGAGCAGTTCTTC	CASSLTGTGGVDEQFF	TRBV4-3	.	16	TRBD1	TRBJ2-1
TGCGCCAGCGGTGACTACCAGGACGCTTGGGGAAATGAGCAGTTCTTC	CASGDYQDAWGNEQFF	TRBV5-1	.	16	.	TRBJ2-1
TGTGCCAGCAGGCTCTCTTACAGGAACATGAACACTGAAGCTTTCTTT	CASRLSYRNMNTEAFF	TRBV2	.	16	.	TRBJ1-1
TGTGCCAGCGCAAGCTTAGCGGGAGGGCCAGCAGATACGCAGTATTTT	CASASLAGGPADTQYF	TRBV7-6	.	16	TRBD2	TRBJ2-3
TGTGCCAGCAGCGTTGTCCCGAGCTCCTACGAGCAGTACTTC	CASSVVPSSYEQYF	TRBV9	.	14	.	TRBJ2-7
TGTGCCACCAGCAAACAGGGGAGTGATGAGCAGTTCTTC	CATSKQGSDEQFF	TRBV15	.	13	TRBD1	TRBJ2-1
TGTGCCAGTAGCCTCGACAGATATAGCAATCAGCCCCAGCATTTT	CASSLDRYSNQPQHF	TRBV19	.	15	.	TRBJ1-5
TGTGCCTCCGCCCCCGGGACTACAGACTACGAGCAGTACTTC	CASAPGTTDYEQYF	TRBV27	.	14	TRBD2	TRBJ2-7
TGCAGCGGCGGGACAGGGAACACTGAAGCTTTCTTT	CSGGTGNTEAFF	TRBV29-1	.	12	TRBD1	TRBJ1-1
TGCGCCAGCAGCCAGAGATTGGACACATTCACTGAAGCTTTCTTT	CASSQRLDTFTEAFF	TRBV4-3	.	15	.	TRBJ1-1
TGTGCCAGCAGTTTATACCCCTCTAGCGGGAGTGCCTACGAGCAGTACTTC	CASSLYPSSGSAYEQYF	TRBV27	.	17	TRBD2	TRBJ2-7
TGTGCCAGCAGCTCCTCGACAGGGTGGTCCTATGGCTACACCTTC	CASSSSTGWSYGYTF	TRBV7-9	.	15	TRBD1	TRBJ1-2
TGCAGCGTCCTGACAGGGGAGTCCTCCGAGCAGTACTTC	CSVLTGESSEQYF	TRBV29-1	.	13	TRBD1	TRBJ2-7
TGTGCCAGCAGCCCCGGGGAAGCCAATGAGCAGTTCTTC	CASSPGEANEQFF	TRBV9	.	13	.	TRBJ2-1
TGTGCCAGCAGCCCTCCTACCACTAGCGGGAGAGTCTACGAGCAGTACTTC	CASSPPTTSGRVYEQYF	TRBV7-9	.	17	TRBD2	TRBJ2-7
TGTGCCTCCCAACTGGGAGACACAGCAGATACGCAGTATTTT	CASQLGDTADTQYF	TRBV28	.	14	.	TRBJ2-3
TGTGCCAGCAGTGAAGGGACTAGCGGGATTAATGAGCAGTTCTTC	CASSEGTSGINEQFF	TRBV6-4	few	15	TRBD2	TRBJ2-1
TGTGCCAGCAGTCCTAGCGGGAGGGCAGATACGCAGTATTTT	CASSPSGRADTQYF	TRBV14	.	14	TRBD2	TRBJ2-3
TGTGCCAGCAGTGAATTTAGTAGCGGGAGGGCGGATGAGCAGTACTTC	CASSEFSSGRADEQYF	TRBV2	.	16	TRBD2	TRBJ2-7
TGCGCCAGCAGCCAAGACCCAGGGGGCCTCACAGATACGCAGTATTTT	CASSQDPGGLTDTQYF	TRBV4-1	.	16	TRBD1	TRBJ2-3
TGTGCCAGTAGTATAGATGGGGGGACCAATTCCTACGAGCAGTACTTC	CASSIDGGTNSYEQYF	TRBV19	.	16	.	TRBJ2-7
TGCGCCAGCAGCCAATATCAGGGGAATTACGAGCAGTACTTC	CASSQYQGNYEQYF	TRBV4-1	.	14	.	TRBJ2-7
TGTGCCAGCAGCCGACAGGGTCTCCAAGAGACCCAGTACTTC	CASSRQGLQETQYF	TRBV9	.	14	TRBD1	TRBJ2-5
TGTGCCAGCAGCGTACCTTTCTTTAGGGGGAACACAGATACGCAGTATTTT	CASSVPFFRGNTDTQYF	TRBV28	.	17	.	TRBJ2-3
TGTGCCACCAGCAGAATGAGCGGGAAGGGCTACAATGAGCAGTTCTTC	CATSRMSGKGYNEQFF	TRBV15	.	16	TRBD2	TRBJ2-1
TGTGCCAGCAGCTCGTACCGGGACAGGGGACCAGATACGCAGTATTTT	CASSSYRDRGPDTQYF	TRBV13	.	16	TRBD1	TRBJ2-3
TGCGCCAGCGGGATCACAGGGGTATACGAGCAGTACTTC	CASGITGVYEQYF	TRBV5-1	.	13	TRBD1	TRBJ2-7
TGTGCCATCAGTATTCCGGGCTACGAGCAGTACTTC	CAISIPGYEQYF	TRBV10-3	.	12	.	TRBJ2-7
TGTGCCAGTAGACGGGACTACTCAAGCTCCTACAATGAGCAGTTCTTC	CASRRDYSSSYNEQFF	TRBV19	once	16	TRBD2	TRBJ2-1
TGTGCCAGCAGCGTTCGCTGGACTAGCGGTACCGGGGAGCTGTTTTTT	CASSVRWTSGTGELFF	TRBV9	.	16	TRBD2	TRBJ2-2
TGTGCCAGCAGCGTAGGGGTGGGACTGACTGAAGCTTTCTTT	CASSVGVGLTEAFF	TRBV9	.	14	.	TRBJ1-1
TGTGCCAGCAGCTTAGTTCATGCGGGAGAACTACAAGAGACCCAGTACTTC	CASSLVHAGELQETQYF	TRBV7-9	.	17	TRBD2	TRBJ2-5
TGTGCCAGCCGCTGGGGGGGGGAGGAGGCCGGGGAGCTGTTTTTT	CASRWGGEEAGELFF	TRBV28	.	15	TRBD2	TRBJ2-2
TGTGCCAGCAGTTCAACGTGGGGGGACCCTTATGGCTACACCTTC	CASSSTWGDPYGYTF	TRBV27	.	15	.	TRBJ1-2
TGTGCCACCGGACAGGGACTTGGCTCCTACGAGCAGTACTTC	CATGQGLGSYEQYF	TRBV6-5	.	14	TRBD1	TRBJ2-7
TGTGCCAGCAGCCAAGATTGGAGGGAGGTCGGATACAATGAGCAGTTCTTC	CASSQDWREVGYNEQFF	TRBV14	.	17	.	TRBJ2-1
TGCGCCAGCAGCCAAGAGCCCTATGGGCCCCAGCATTTT	CASSQEPYGPQHF	TRBV4-1	.	13	.	TRBJ1-5
TGTGCCAGCATCCAAACCACCGGGACAGGGCTCTCAAATGAGCAGTTCTTC	CASIQTTGTGLSNEQFF	TRBV25-1	.	17	TRBD1	TRBJ2-1
TGTGCCAGCAGCTTAGTCCGCAGCGGCGGATCCACAGATACGCAGTATTTT	CASSLVRSGGSTDTQYF	TRBV7-2	.	17	.	TRBJ2-3
TGTGCCAGCAGTCCCCTGGACACAGGGGCCACCTCTGGAAACACCATATATTTT	CASSPLDTGATSGNTIYF	TRBV2	.	18	TRBD1	TRBJ1-3